A single sample gave rise to the 26 T cell receptor beta chains below, sequenced in a study of T cell responses to AZD1222 COVID-19 vaccine. Using immunoSEQ multiplex PCR, the repertoire was profiled, and TCRdb retains in-frame clones only, with some absent. The sample has approximately 180,000 clones; approximately 92% are singletons. Sequenced material: peripheral blood, taken on day 0 of AZD1222 vaccination. The receptors derive from an adult in good health.

The chain links TRBV9 to TRBJ1-2; tentatively, D is TRBD1 (5 bases). CDR1 is SGDLS, CDR2 YYNGEE, per germline. The V end lost 6 bases, the J end lost 4 bases, and 7 bases lay between the germline ends. There are 11 residues in the CDR3. CDR3 loop: CASKGTYGYTF. CDR3 DNA sequence: TGTGCCAGCAAAGGGACCTATGGCTACACCTTC. Full variable domain (outside the CDR3, taken from reference TRBV9 and TRBJ1-2): DSGVTQTPKHLITATGQRVTLRCSPRSGDLSVYWYQQSLDQGLQFLIQYYNGEERAKGNILERFSAQQFPDLHSELNLSSLELGDSALYFCASKGTYGYTFGSGTRLTVV.

V and J are TRBV5-1 and TRBJ2-2; D call uncertain. Germline CDR1 is SGHRS and CDR2 is YFSETQ. This CDR3 contains 14 residues. V dropped 4 bases and J dropped 4 bases, with 11 bases sitting between them. CDR3 coding DNA: TGCGCCAGCAGCGCCATACAGATCACCGGGGAGCTGTTTTTT. This translates into CASSAIQITGELFF. Full variable domain (rest looked up from reference TRBV5-1 and TRBJ2-2): KAGVTQTPRYLIKTRGQQVTLSCSPISGHRSVSWYQQTPGQGLQFLFEYFSETQRNKGNFPGRFSGRQFSNSRSEMNVSTLELGDSALYLCASSAIQITGELFFGEGSRLTVL.

The count of this clone is one. The V gene is TRBV29-1, the J gene TRBJ2-7; 9 bases are shared with TRBD2. The CDR3 runs 13 residues. V trimming: 5 bases; J trimming: 3 bases; junction bases outside the gene matches: 5. CDR1 is SQVTM, CDR2 ANQGSEA, per germline. The CDR3 region has the DNA TGCAGCGTTAGACTAGCGGAAGGCTACGAGCAGTACTTC. The encoded protein is CSVRLAEGYEQYF.

The gene calls are TRBV15 and TRBJ2-5, with D perhaps TRBD2 (5 bases). Deletions cut 1 base from V and 5 bases from J, with 14 bases between. CDR1 and CDR2 (germline): LNHNV, YYDKDF (reference sequence). The CDR3 has 15 amino acids. CDR3 in amino acids: CATSRVGGPMETQYF. CDR3 DNA sequence: TGTGCCACCAGCAGAGTCGGAGGCCCTATGGAGACCCAGTACTTC.

The J gene is TRBJ2-1, the V gene TRBV7-2, with no clear D. This CDR3 contains 15 residues. Per germline, CDR1 SGHTA and CDR2 FQGNSA. Trimming cost V 1 base and J 1 base, with 8 bases left between them. DNA for the CDR3: TGTGCCAGCAGCTTAGTATCAGGTTCCTACAATGAGCAGTTCTTC. Its protein product is CASSLVSGSYNEQFF.

There are a few counts of this clone. The chain is built from TRBV4-2 and TRBJ2-6, with D perhaps TRBD1 (5 bases). CDR3 length: 15 residues. Germline assignment: CDR1 LGHNA and CDR2 YNFKEQ. V dropped 0 bases and J dropped 4 bases, with 7 bases sitting between them. The chain's CDR3 is CASSQDRGGANVLTF. In nucleotides, the CDR3 is TGTGCCAGCAGCCAAGATAGGGGCGGGGCCAACGTCCTGACTTTC.

This chain joins TRBV29-1 and TRBJ1-1; D not resolved. V lost 1 base, J lost 6 bases, and 12 bases lay in between. Germline V gene data show CDR1 as SQVTM and CDR2 as ANQGSEA. This CDR3 comprises 13 residues. CDR3: CSVEGGRSSEAFF. The CDR3 coding sequence is TGCAGCGTTGAAGGGGGTCGATCTTCTGAAGCTTTCTTT.

This clone was observed a few times. This chain connects TRBV5-1 to TRBJ1-3; D may be TRBD1 (6 bases). V gave up 4 bases and J gave up 0 bases, with 14 bases separating them. The CDR3 has 16 amino acids. In germline, CDR1 is SGHRS, CDR2 YFSETQ. The CDR3 sequence is CASSSGGGSSGNTIYF. In DNA, the CDR3 is TGCGCCAGCAGCAGCGGCGGGGGCAGCTCTGGAAACACCATATATTTT.

The rearrangement joins TRBV7-6 to TRBJ1-5; D gene unclear. Germline-derived CDR1 and CDR2 are SGHVS and FNYEAQ. V was pared by 3 bases and J by 6 bases, with 15 bases between. CDR3 length equals 15 residues. DNA of the CDR3: TGTGCCAGCAGCTTCAACAGAGGACCTACTCAGCCCCAGCATTTT. Encoded protein: CASSFNRGPTQPQHF.

The V gene is TRBV2, the J gene TRBJ2-1; 7 bases are shared with TRBD2. The CDR3 spans 14 residues. Losses at the gene ends were 5 bases for V and 9 bases for J; bases not matched to a gene: 10. The V gene's germline CDR1 is SNHLY and CDR2 FYNNEI. CDR3 residues: CASSSGTDASEQFF. The CDR3, as DNA: TGTGCCAGCAGTAGCGGGACTGACGCCAGTGAGCAGTTCTTC.

This chain connects TRBV7-9 to TRBJ1-1; D gene unclear. Between the trimmed V and J ends, which lost 5 bases and 7 bases, there was a span of 14 bases. Germline CDR1 and CDR2: SEHNR and FQNEAQ (reference sequence). The CDR3 extends over 13 amino acids. The CDR3 coding sequence is TGTGCCAGCAGCCCCGATGTCCGACATGAAGCTTTCTTT. Protein sequence: CASSPDVRHEAFF.

The genes are TRBV5-1 and TRBJ1-5; D remains unclear. The V and J ends lost 5 bases and 3 bases respectively, with 15 bases between them. The CDR3 is made up of 15 amino acids. CDR1 is SGHRS, CDR2 YFSETQ, per germline. Here the CDR3 reads CASRKEGEDNQPQHF. As DNA, the CDR3 is TGCGCCAGCAGAAAGGAGGGAGAGGACAATCAGCCCCAGCATTTT.

This chain connects TRBV5-1 to TRBJ2-5, with TRBD2 matching over 7 bases. Trimming took 2 bases from V and 4 from J; bases not matched to a gene: 5. The V gene's germline CDR1 is SGHRS and CDR2 YFSETQ. The CDR3 is 14 residues long. Here the CDR3 DNA reads TGCGCCAGCAGCTTCTCGGGGGGTGGAGAGACCCAGTACTTC. This sequence encodes CASSFSGGGETQYF.

There are a few counts of this clone. V is TRBV12-3 or TRBV12-4 and J is TRBJ1-2; D possibly corresponds to TRBD1 (6 bases). The CDR3 is made up of 12 amino acids. V lost 4 bases to trimming and J lost 11 bases, with 14 bases between them. CDR3 bases: TGTGCCAGCAGTTCAACAGGGAGTTCGTACACCTTC. Protein: CASSSTGSSYTF.

The chain couples TRBV12-3 or TRBV12-4 to TRBJ1-1, with TRBD1 matching 7 bases. This CDR3 spans 13 amino acids. After removal of 0 bases from V and 7 bases from J, the junction contained 2 bases not matched to a gene. In DNA form, the CDR3 reads TGTGCCAGCAGTTTAGCGACAGGGATTGAAGCTTTCTTT. This sequence encodes CASSLATGIEAFF.

This chain connects TRBV5-1 to TRBJ1-1; maybe TRBD1 (5 bases). Between the trimmed V and J ends, which lost 0 bases and 1 base, there was a span of 7 bases. The germline gives CDR1 SGHRS, CDR2 YFSETQ. CDR3 length: 14 amino acids. The CDR3 region has the DNA TGCGCCAGCAGCTTGGGGACAAAGAACACTGAAGCTTTCTTT. It codes for CASSLGTKNTEAFF.

The chain combines TRBV18 with TRBJ1-1, with a possible D match to TRBD1 (5 bases). V was shortened by 1 base and J by 1 base, with 13 bases between the two germline ends. Germline V CDR1 and CDR2: KGHSH, LQKENI. The CDR3 is made up of 16 amino acids. As DNA, the CDR3 is TGTGCCAGCTCACCACGCCAGGGAAGCGCGAACACTGAAGCTTTCTTT. Amino acid sequence: CASSPRQGSANTEAFF. The whole variable domain, filled in from reference TRBV18 and TRBJ1-1, reads NAGVMQNPRHLVRRRGQEARLRCSPMKGHSHVYWYRQLPEEGLKFMVYLQKENIIDESGMPKERFSAEFPKEGPSILRIQQVVRGDSAAYFCASSPRQGSANTEAFFGQGTRLTVV.

This chain joins TRBV10-3 and TRBJ2-1, with 10 bases matching TRBD1. The CDR3 totals 15 residues. CDR1 and CDR2 (germline): ENHRY, SYGVKD. V was pared by 3 bases and J by 6 bases, with 5 bases of the junction left unmatched. The CDR3 spells CAISDLRDRGNEQFF. Here the CDR3 DNA reads TGTGCCATCAGTGATCTTCGGGACAGGGGCAATGAGCAGTTCTTC.

J is TRBJ1-2 and V is TRBV5-4, with TRBD1 identical over 7 bases. Germline loops: CDR1 SGHNT, CDR2 YYREEE (reference sequence). Trimming took 5 bases from V and 6 from J; bases not matched to a gene: 10. This CDR3 spans 14 amino acids. The CDR3 nucleotides are TGTGCCAGCAGAAGTAAAGCCACAGGGGATGGCTACACCTTC. It is translated as CASRSKATGDGYTF.

V gene TRBV10-3 combines with J gene TRBJ2-5, with a weak D call TRBD2 (5 bases). The V end was cut by 0 bases, the J end by 5 bases, with 7 bases between. The CDR3 is 13 amino acids. Germline V lookup: CDR1 ENHRY, CDR2 SYGVKD. CDR3 loop: CAISESGVETQYF. The CDR3, as DNA: TGTGCCATCAGTGAGTCCGGGGTGGAGACCCAGTACTTC.

The chain has TRBV15 and TRBJ2-7, with D perhaps matching TRBD2 (5 bases). The CDR3 length is 15 residues. Germline V gives CDR1 LNHNV, CDR2 YYDKDF (reference sequence). Trimming stripped 0 bases from V and 0 bases from J, with 9 bases between. The CDR3 DNA reads as TGTGCCACCAGCAGAGAGGACGGGAACTCCTACGAGCAGTACTTC. It is translated as CATSREDGNSYEQYF.

This chain links TRBV7-8 with TRBJ1-1; TRBD1 matches 8 bases. The CDR3 spans 15 residues. Germline lookup yields CDR1 SGHVS and CDR2 FQNEAQ. Germline trimming cut 3 bases from V and 3 bases from J; bases unmatched to any gene: 6. CDR3 region: CASSLDRAGDTEAFF. CDR3 in DNA: TGTGCCAGCAGCTTGGACAGGGCGGGAGACACTGAAGCTTTCTTT.

This clone appeared a single time. The V and J genes are TRBV4-1 and TRBJ1-1; D gene ambiguous. The CDR3 spans 14 residues. V was pared by 0 bases and J by 2 bases, with 7 bases between. CDR1 and CDR2 (germline): MGHRA, YSYEKL. The CDR3: CASSQEASNTEAFF. In DNA, the CDR3 is TGCGCCAGCAGCCAAGAGGCGAGTAACACTGAAGCTTTCTTT.

CDR3 loop: CASSPIGLNTEAFF. As DNA, the CDR3 is TGTGCCAGCTCACCGATAGGATTGAACACTGAAGCTTTCTTT. This sequence joins TRBV18 and TRBJ1-1; no reliable D call. The CDR3 runs to 14 residues. The V end was cut by 3 bases, the J end by 0 bases, with 8 bases between. CDR1 is KGHSH and CDR2 is LQKENI in the germline V gene. The variable domain in full, with the rest retrieved from reference TRBV18 and TRBJ1-1, is NAGVMQNPRHLVRRRGQEARLRCSPMKGHSHVYWYRQLPEEGLKFMVYLQKENIIDESGMPKERFSAEFPKEGPSILRIQQVVRGDSAAYFCASSPIGLNTEAFFGQGTRLTVV.

V gene TRBV6-5 combines with J gene TRBJ2-1; possibly TRBD1 for D (5 bases). Germline assignment: CDR1 MNHEY and CDR2 SVGAGI. This CDR3 is 14 amino acids long. The ends were cut back, 5 bases at V and 8 bases at J, with 16 bases in the middle. CDR3 sequence: CASSKLAGSDEQFF. For the CDR3, the DNA is TGTGCCAGCAGTAAGTTGGCAGGGTCGGATGAGCAGTTCTTC.

This clone has only one observation. The genes are TRBV6-2 or TRBV6-3 and TRBJ1-2, with 7 bases that match TRBD1. The CDR3 has 12 residues. CDR1 and CDR2 (germline): MNHEY, SVGEGT. Trimming removed 2 bases from V and 11 bases from J; junction bases left unmatched: 5. CDR3 coding DNA: TGTGCCAGCAGTTACCCCGGGACAGCTTACACCTTC. It encodes CASSYPGTAYTF.